The 23 T cell receptor beta chains in this list originate from one sample, sequenced in a study of human T cells and chemical hapten exposure. Time point in this sample: patch test 1, 2 weeks after DPC sensitization. Treatment reported: therapeutic diphenylcyclopropenone sensitization with weekly scalp DPC. TCRdb re-called the RACE reads with MiXCR, one entry per CDR3 protein. The table records fewer than 150,000 distinct CDR3 sequences, roughly 13% of them present only once. This material consisted of whole blood, taken in connection with sensitization to the hapten diphenylcyclopropenone (DPC). The receptor set was obtained from a man aged 18 to 29 with alopecia areata. Some clones in this sample may be carry-over from other donors' samples.

This clonotype was detected only a few times. This chain links TRBV3-1 with TRBJ1-2, with 9 bases identical to TRBD1. The CDR3 loop spans 19 amino acids. The germline CDR1 and CDR2 sequences are LGHDT and YNNKEL (reference sequence). The trim removed 0 bases at V and 6 bases at J, leaving 17 bases unmatched. The CDR3 sequence: CASSQDRGTGIRRRDGYTF. The CDR3 DNA is TGTGCCAGCAGCCAAGATAGAGGGACAGGGATCCGCCGTCGTGATGGCTACACCTTC.

This clonotype turned up a few times. The J gene is TRBJ1-5, the V gene TRBV12-3 or TRBV12-4; D uncertain. The CDR3 totals 14 residues. Trimming took off 2 bases at V and 7 bases at J, with 12 bases between the two ends. In DNA, the CDR3 is TGTGCCAGCAGTTTACTGGGTTTGCGCCAGCCCCAGCATTTT. Its protein product is CASSLLGLRQPQHF.

This clonotype has ten or more counts. V and J are TRBV6-2 or TRBV6-3 and TRBJ2-4; TRBD1 matches 10 bases. In germline, CDR1 is MNHEY, CDR2 SVGEGT. The CDR3 runs to 15 residues. V gave up 3 bases and J gave up 6 bases; unmatched junction bases: 5. CDR3 amino acids: CASSYRQGAGNIQYF. In nucleotides, the CDR3 is TGTGCCAGCAGTTATCGACAGGGGGCGGGAAACATTCAGTACTTC.

This clonotype was observed a handful of times. The J gene is TRBJ2-6, the V gene TRBV11-1, with D unresolved. Germline CDR1 and CDR2: SGHAT and FQDESV (reference sequence). The CDR3 runs to 16 residues. V shed 2 bases and J shed 0 bases, with 8 bases lying between them. CDR3 in amino acids: CASSLPRYSGANVLTF. As DNA, the CDR3 is TGTGCCAGCAGCTTACCTAGGTACTCTGGGGCCAACGTCCTGACTTTC.

This clonotype was counted between two and nine times. The genes are TRBV11-2 and TRBJ1-5; 8 bases are shared with TRBD1. CDR1 is SGHAT and CDR2 is FQNNGV in the germline V gene. The CDR3 consists of 15 residues. The trim removed 1 base at V and 4 bases at J, leaving 3 bases unmatched. The CDR3 sequence: CASSLGGQENQPQHF. DNA of the CDR3: TGTGCCAGCAGCTTAGGGGGACAGGAGAATCAGCCCCAGCATTTT.

In this sample, this clonotype turned up a few times. The rearrangement uses TRBV7-9 and TRBJ1-2; D is perhaps TRBD1 (5 bases). V lost 9 bases, J lost 6 bases, and 11 bases lay in between. Germline V gene sequence: CDR1 SEHNR, CDR2 FQNEAQ (reference sequence). The CDR3 is 11 amino acids. The CDR3 region has the DNA TGTGCCAGTCAACTGGGGCATGGCTACACCTTC. Protein: CASQLGHGYTF.

This clonotype was seen only a few times. The chain recombines TRBV11-2 with TRBJ1-1, with D tentatively TRBD1 (6 bases). CDR3 length: 15 residues. CDR1 SGHAT and CDR2 FQNNGV come from the germline V gene. Trimming pared 1 base from V and 5 bases from J, leaving 14 bases between. As DNA, the CDR3 is TGTGCCAGCAGCTTAGTTCAGGGGTGGAGGACTGAAGCTTTCTTT. This encodes CASSLVQGWRTEAFF. The variable domain in full, completed from reference TRBV11-2 and TRBJ1-1, reads EAGVAQSPRYKIIEKRQSVAFWCNPISGHATLYWYQQILGQGPKLLIQFQNNGVVDDSQLPKDRFSAERLKGVDSTLKIQPAKLEDSAVYLCASSLVQGWRTEAFFGQGTRLTVV.

This clonotype was detected only a few times. The chain couples TRBV4-2 to TRBJ2-2; 9 nucleotides line up with TRBD1. CDR3 length: 19 amino acids. Germline V lookup: CDR1 LGHNA, CDR2 YNFKEQ. V gave up 1 base and J gave up 0 bases; unmatched junction bases: 9. In DNA, the CDR3 is TGTGCCAGCAGCCAAGTTCGTCCCGGGACAGGGACGAACACCGGGGAGCTGTTTTTT. It specifies CASSQVRPGTGTNTGELFF.

This clonotype was counted a few times. CDR3 DNA sequence: TGTGCCAGCTACTTGACAGGGGAGAACACTGAAGCTTTCTTT. This gives the protein CASYLTGENTEAFF. The chain employs TRBV6-4 and TRBJ1-1; 8 bases align to TRBD1. V shed 8 bases, J shed 1 base, and the junction held 6 bases outside the gene matches. CDR3 length equals 14 residues. The V gene's germline CDR1 is MRHNA and CDR2 SNTAGT.

Points on this clonotype: Compared with germline, one end of the junction differs, possibly owing to a read error. This sequence joins TRBV12-5 and TRBJ1-1; TRBD1 is a possible D gene (5 bases). Germline V gives CDR1 LGHNT, CDR2 FRNRAP. The CDR3 is made up of 14 amino acids. The CDR3 spells CASGLEGRATVAFF. The CDR3 region has the DNA TGTGCTAGTGGTTTAGAGGGGAGAGCCACTGTAGCTTTCTTT.

The V call is TRBV11-2, the J call TRBJ2-5; 7 nucleotides match TRBD1. Germline V gene data show CDR1 as SGHAT and CDR2 as FQNNGV. Germline trimming cut 5 bases from V and 5 bases from J; bases unmatched to any gene: 2. The length of the CDR3 is 12 residues. Here the CDR3 DNA reads TGTGCCAGCAGCGTGGACAGGGAGACCCAGTACTTC. This codes for CASSVDRETQYF.

In this sample, this clonotype turned up many times. This chain uses TRBV11-2 with TRBJ2-1; D is possibly TRBD2 (5 bases). Germline CDR1 SGHAT, CDR2 FQNNGV. Trimming removed 10 bases from V and 8 bases from J, with 15 bases in between. The CDR3 covers 12 residues. Here the CDR3 reads CATRRGYDEQFF. The CDR3 DNA is TGTGCCACCCGGCGAGGGTACGATGAGCAGTTCTTC.

In its sample, this clonotype ranks as medium-sized. The V gene is TRBV7-6, the J gene TRBJ2-2; 7 positions agree with TRBD1. V was clipped by 6 bases and J by 0 bases; unmatched bases: 4. This CDR3 comprises 15 residues. Germline-derived CDR1 and CDR2 are SGHVS and FNYEAQ. For the CDR3, the DNA is TGTGCCAGCAGGGACAGGAATGCGAACACCGGGGAGCTGTTTTTT. Amino acids: CASRDRNANTGELFF.

This clonotype was recorded at least ten times. V usage is TRBV10-1 and J usage is TRBJ2-2; D gene unclear. CDR3 length: 15 residues. CDR1 and CDR2 (germline): WNHNN, SYGVQD (reference sequence). Trimming stripped 2 bases from V and 2 bases from J, with 9 bases between. The CDR3 spells CASSEDPRNTGELFF. For the CDR3, the DNA is TGCGCCAGCAGTGAGGACCCTCGCAACACCGGGGAGCTGTTTTTT.

This clonotype appeared once. This chain uses TRBV4-3 with TRBJ2-2; 10 nucleotides agree with TRBD2. The CDR3 runs to 16 residues. Unmatched junction bases numbered 7, after V lost 3 bases and J lost 6 bases. The V gene's germline CDR1 is LGHNA and CDR2 YSLEER. This chain's CDR3 is CASSQPGLAIAGELFF. Written as DNA, the CDR3 is TGCGCCAGCAGCCAGCCGGGACTAGCGATCGCCGGGGAGCTGTTTTTT.

This sequence joins TRBV9 and TRBJ1-3, with 8 positions matching TRBD1. Trimming at V came to 0 bases and at J to 0 bases, leaving 11 bases not matched to a gene. Germline lookup yields CDR1 SGDLS and CDR2 YYNGEE. The CDR3 totals 19 residues. The CDR3 coding sequence is TGTGCCAGCAGCGTAGGGCAGGGGGCCCGCGTCAGCTCTGGAAACACCATATATTTT. The encoded protein is CASSVGQGARVSSGNTIYF.

Note on this clonotype: The junction departs from the called germline gene at one end, perhaps through a read error. The chain couples TRBV3-1 to TRBJ1-2; the D gene is possibly TRBD1 (5 bases). The CDR3 sequence is 16 residues long. Germline CDR1 is LGHDT and CDR2 is YNNKEL (reference sequence). CDR3 nucleotide sequence: TGTGCGAGCAGCCAACAAGATCGCCCCAGGGCCCGGGGCTACACCTTC. Protein: CASSQQDRPRARGYTF.

This clonotype was counted between two and nine times. As DNA, the CDR3 is TGCGCCAGCAGCCAAGAAGGTCCCGGGGGGGCCTGGTATGAGCAGTTCTTC. Protein product: CASSQEGPGGAWYEQFF. The gene calls are TRBV4-3 and TRBJ2-1; 8 positions agree with TRBD2. Germline trimming cut 0 bases from V and 8 bases from J; bases unmatched to any gene: 12. In germline, CDR1 is LGHNA, CDR2 YSLEER. This CDR3 has 17 residues.

There are a few counts of this clonotype. This rearrangement joins TRBV4-1 to TRBJ2-5, with D hard to call. CDR1 MGHRA and CDR2 YSYEKL come from the germline V gene. Trimming stripped 3 bases from V and 10 bases from J, with 12 bases between. This CDR3 has 12 amino acids. The CDR3 DNA follows: TGCGCCAGCAGCCAGACCCGGGTGATCCAGTACTTC. Its translation is CASSQTRVIQYF.

Only a few counts were recorded for this clonotype. The gene calls are TRBV11-2 and TRBJ2-4; no clear D gene. V lost 5 bases, J lost 3 bases, and 8 bases lay in between. The germline CDR1 and CDR2 sequences are SGHAT and FQNNGV. The CDR3 consists of 13 residues. CDR3 bases: TGTGCCAGCAGCAACACTAACAAAAACATTCAGTACTTC. It specifies CASSNTNKNIQYF.

This clonotype was seen repeatedly, ten times or more. The V call is TRBV12-3 or TRBV12-4, the J call TRBJ1-5, with TRBD1 as a possible D gene (6 bases). CDR3 length: 15 residues. Trimming left V 8 bases short and J 6 bases short, with 20 bases between. The CDR3 loop reads CASVTQGHAGQPQHF. The DNA of the CDR3 is TGTGCCAGCGTCACACAGGGCCATGCAGGTCAGCCCCAGCATTTT.

There are many counts of this clonotype. The chain employs TRBV7-3 and TRBJ1-1; D ambiguous. Trimming removed 4 bases from V and 2 bases from J, with 8 bases in between. The CDR3 is 13 residues long. Germline V lookup: CDR1 SGHTA, CDR2 FQGTGA. This CDR3 is CASSWTVNTEAFF. The CDR3, as DNA: TGTGCCAGCAGCTGGACTGTTAACACTGAAGCTTTCTTT.

The chain links TRBV24-1 to TRBJ2-1, with D unresolved. Germline values: CDR1 KGHDR, CDR2 SFDVKD. This CDR3 comprises 12 residues. Trimming took 5 bases from V and 8 from J, leaving 9 bases between them. The CDR3 sequence is CATSGMYYEQFF. The CDR3 region has the DNA TGTGCCACCAGTGGGATGTACTATGAGCAGTTCTTC.